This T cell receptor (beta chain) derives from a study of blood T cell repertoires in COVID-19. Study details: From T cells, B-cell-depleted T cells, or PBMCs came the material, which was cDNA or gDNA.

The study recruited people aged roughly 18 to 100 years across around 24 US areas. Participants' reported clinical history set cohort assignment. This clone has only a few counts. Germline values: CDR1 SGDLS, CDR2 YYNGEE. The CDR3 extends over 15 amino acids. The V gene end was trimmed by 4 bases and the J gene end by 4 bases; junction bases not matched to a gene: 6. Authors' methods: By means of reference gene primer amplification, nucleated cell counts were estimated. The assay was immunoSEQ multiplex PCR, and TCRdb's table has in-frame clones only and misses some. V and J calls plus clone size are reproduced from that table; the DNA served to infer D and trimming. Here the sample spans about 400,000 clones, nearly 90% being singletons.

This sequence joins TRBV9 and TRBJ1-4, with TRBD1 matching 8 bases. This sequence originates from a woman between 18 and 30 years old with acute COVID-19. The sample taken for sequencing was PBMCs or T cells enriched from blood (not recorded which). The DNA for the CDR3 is TGTGCCAGCAGCTCACGACAGGGGCTTAATGAAAAACTGTTTTTT. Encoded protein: CASSSRQGLNEKLFF.